This entry lists 5 T cell receptor beta chains sequenced from one sample in a study of blood T cell repertoires in COVID-19. Libraries were prepared by immunoSEQ multiplex PCR; TCRdb keeps only in-frame clonotypes and omits some of them. Here the sample spans 200,000 or so clones, about nine tenths being singletons. Source material: peripheral blood. Every receptor here comes from a middle-aged man with acute or convalescent COVID-19.

This sequence joins TRBV18 and TRBJ2-1, with D possibly being TRBD2 (6 bases). V was trimmed by 2 bases and J by 2 bases, leaving 19 bases between them. The CDR3 length is 18 residues. CDR1 and CDR2 from the germline V gene are KGHSH and LQKENI. The CDR3: CASSPIFGGSRTYNEQFF. Written as DNA, the CDR3 is TGTGCCAGCTCACCAATTTTTGGAGGGTCCAGGACCTACAATGAGCAGTTCTTC.

The chain employs TRBV5-6 and TRBJ1-5; the D is unclear. With 4 bases removed from V and 2 bases from J, the gap between germline ends came to 13 bases. Per the germline V gene, CDR1 is SGHDT and CDR2 is YYEEEE. The CDR3 contains 15 residues. CDR3 sequence reads: CASSLRHAGNQPQHF. The CDR3 DNA reads as TGTGCCAGCAGCCTACGACACGCAGGCAATCAGCCCCAGCATTTT.

The CDR3 here is CASSYGGLPGELFF. In DNA form, the CDR3 reads TGTGCCAGCAGTTACGGGGGCTTGCCCGGGGAGCTGTTTTTT. V and J are TRBV6-5 and TRBJ2-2; D may be TRBD1 (6 bases). The germline V and J ends were trimmed by 2 bases and 6 bases, with 10 bases remaining between them. The CDR3 consists of 14 residues. Germline CDR1 MNHEY, CDR2 SVGAGI.

The V and J genes are TRBV4-1 and TRBJ1-2; D possibly corresponds to TRBD1 (5 bases). Trimming took 4 bases from V and 2 from J, leaving 17 bases between them. Germline lookup yields CDR1 MGHRA and CDR2 YSYEKL. The CDR3 spans 16 residues. CDR3 loop: CASSLGQGGENYGYTF. CDR3 nucleotides: TGCGCCAGCAGCCTCGGTCAGGGCGGGGAGAACTATGGCTACACCTTC.

This clone was counted between two and nine times. The chain links TRBV3-1 (or the pseudogene TRBV3-2) to TRBJ1-1; D gene uncertain. Germline assignment: CDR1 LGHDT and CDR2 YNNKEL (reference sequence). The CDR3 covers 17 residues. The V gene lost 0 bases and the J gene lost 1 base, with 15 bases spanning the gap. The CDR3 DNA reads TGTGCCAGCAGCCAAGAAGTTTTTGCCGGAGGGAACACTGAAGCTTTCTTT. Its protein product is CASSQEVFAGGNTEAFF.